The next 13 T cell receptor beta chains were all read from a single sample in a study of T cell responses to AZD1222 COVID-19 vaccine. Measured with immunoSEQ multiplex PCR; TCRdb has only the in-frame clones, and not every one. The table has approximately 140,000 clones, approximately 90% seen once. Source: peripheral blood, taken 28 days after the second AZD1222 dose. Every receptor here comes from an adult who received the AZD1222 COVID-19 vaccine.

This clone came up once. This chain links TRBV3-1 (or the pseudogene TRBV3-2) with TRBJ1-5; D ambiguous. The CDR3 contains 18 residues. Germline V gives CDR1 LGHDT, CDR2 YNNKEL (reference sequence). Trimming cost V 4 bases and J 7 bases, with 26 bases left between them. CDR3 DNA sequence: TGTGCCAGCAGCCCACATCTCGGGGTTGGATCAAGTCAACAGCCCCAGCATTTT. Amino acids: CASSPHLGVGSSQQPQHF.

V is TRBV7-8 and J is TRBJ1-5; no definite D call. V shed 1 base and J shed 3 bases, with 16 bases lying between them. Germline lookup yields CDR1 SGHVS and CDR2 FQNEAQ. The CDR3 is made up of 17 amino acids. For the CDR3, the DNA is TGTGCCAGCAGCTTAGGCCCCGCCTACAGCTACAATCAGCCCCAGCATTTT. Translated: CASSLGPAYSYNQPQHF.

This chain connects TRBV6-1 to TRBJ2-3; 7 bases fit TRBD1. V lost 3 bases and J lost 5; bases outside the gene matches: 5. The CDR3 is 14 amino acids. CDR1 and CDR2 from the germline V gene are MNHNS and SASEGT. The CDR3 bases are TGTGCCAGCAGTGACATGACAGGGCGAGATACGCAGTATTTT. Protein sequence: CASSDMTGRDTQYF.

The V and J genes are TRBV12-3 or TRBV12-4 and TRBJ2-1; no reliable D call. CDR3 length equals 12 residues. V was pared by 7 bases and J by 7 bases, with 11 bases between. The CDR3 DNA is TGTGCCAGCACCCCGGCATTGAATGAGCAGTTCTTC. This encodes CASTPALNEQFF.

The V and J genes are TRBV27 and TRBJ1-2; 11 bases agree with TRBD1. Trimming at V came to 3 bases and at J to 6 bases, leaving 6 bases not matched to a gene. Per germline, CDR1 MNHEY and CDR2 SMNVEV (reference sequence). The CDR3 covers 15 residues. CDR3 DNA: TGTGCCAGCAGTTTGGAAGGACAGGGGGCCGATGGCTACACCTTC. Amino acids: CASSLEGQGADGYTF.

The chain recombines TRBV4-1 with TRBJ2-3; D perhaps matches TRBD1 (7 bases). The CDR3 spans 17 residues. V lost 0 bases and J 4 bases, leaving 17 bases between the germline ends. The germline CDR1 and CDR2 sequences are MGHRA and YSYEKL. The CDR3 here is CASSQDGGGGGADTQYF. The CDR3 region has the DNA TGCGCCAGCAGCCAAGATGGAGGCGGAGGGGGCGCAGATACGCAGTATTTT.

The CDR3 protein is CASSVRTSGRLTPNEQFF. The DNA for the CDR3 is TGTGCCAGCAGCGTTCGGACTAGCGGGAGGTTAACCCCAAATGAGCAGTTCTTC. The chain carries TRBV7-8 and TRBJ2-1; 14 bases map to TRBD2. The CDR3 totals 18 residues. The germline V gene encodes CDR1 SGHVS and CDR2 FQNEAQ. V trimming: 5 bases; J trimming: 7 bases; junction bases outside the gene matches: 13.

The rearrangement links TRBV7-2 to TRBJ1-2, with 9 positions matching TRBD1. V gave up 4 bases and J gave up 5 bases; unmatched junction bases: 8. Germline CDR1 SGHTA, CDR2 FQGNSA. This CDR3 is 15 amino acids long. The CDR3: CASSSPGQGVYGYTF. The CDR3 DNA is TGTGCCAGCAGCTCACCGGGACAGGGCGTTTATGGCTACACCTTC.

The chain joins TRBV6-2 or TRBV6-3 to TRBJ1-5; TRBD1 matches 9 bases. CDR1 and CDR2 (germline): MNHEY, SVGEGT. V was pared by 0 bases and J by 4 bases, with 4 bases of the junction left unmatched. The CDR3 extends over 16 amino acids. CDR3 DNA sequence: TGTGCCAGCAGTTACTCGCACGGACAGGGGAATCAGCCCCAGCATTTT. This gives the protein CASSYSHGQGNQPQHF.

The V gene is TRBV11-2, the J gene TRBJ2-7; either TRBD1 or TRBD2 may fit D (5 bases each). Trimming took 3 bases from V and 2 from J, leaving 8 bases between them. Germline V gene data show CDR1 as SGHAT and CDR2 as FQNNGV. The CDR3 loop spans 13 amino acids. The CDR3 loop reads CASSFVGAYEQYF. As DNA, the CDR3 is TGTGCCAGCAGCTTTGTGGGGGCCTACGAGCAGTACTTC.

The chain combines TRBV5-1 with TRBJ1-1; D remains ambiguous. The CDR3 runs 15 residues. The V end was cut by 0 bases, the J end by 4 bases, with 13 bases between. Germline values: CDR1 SGHRS, CDR2 YFSETQ. The CDR3 nucleotides read TGCGCCAGCAGCTTGGGTGGGTGGGATAGCACTGAAGCTTTCTTT. Translated: CASSLGGWDSTEAFF. Variable domain in full (rest from reference TRBV5-1 and TRBJ1-1): KAGVTQTPRYLIKTRGQQVTLSCSPISGHRSVSWYQQTPGQGLQFLFEYFSETQRNKGNFPGRFSGRQFSNSRSEMNVSTLELGDSALYLCASSLGGWDSTEAFFGQGTRLTVV.

The V gene is TRBV7-2, the J gene TRBJ1-5; tentatively, D is TRBD1 (6 bases). The CDR3 covers 14 residues. The V and J ends lost 6 bases and 6 bases respectively, with 15 bases between them. Germline CDR1 SGHTA, CDR2 FQGNSA. CDR3 loop: CASSFDEGGQPQHF. The CDR3 bases are TGTGCCAGCAGTTTCGACGAGGGGGGTCAGCCCCAGCATTTT. The whole variable domain, remainder taken from reference TRBV7-2 and TRBJ1-5, is GAGVSQSPSNKVTEKGKDVELRCDPISGHTALYWYRQSLGQGLEFLIYFQGNSAPDKSGLPSDRFSAERTGGSVSTLTIQRTQQEDSAVYLCASSFDEGGQPQHFGDGTRLSIL.

This clone was detected only a few times. The rearrangement uses TRBV12-5 and TRBJ2-5; 7 nucleotides line up with TRBD1. V lost 4 bases, J lost 2 bases, and 4 bases stayed unmatched. Looked up from germline, CDR1 is LGHNT and CDR2 is FRNRAP. The CDR3 consists of 14 residues. CDR3 coding DNA: TGTGCTAGTGGTTCGGGACAGCCACAAGAGACCCAGTACTTC. Residues: CASGSGQPQETQYF.